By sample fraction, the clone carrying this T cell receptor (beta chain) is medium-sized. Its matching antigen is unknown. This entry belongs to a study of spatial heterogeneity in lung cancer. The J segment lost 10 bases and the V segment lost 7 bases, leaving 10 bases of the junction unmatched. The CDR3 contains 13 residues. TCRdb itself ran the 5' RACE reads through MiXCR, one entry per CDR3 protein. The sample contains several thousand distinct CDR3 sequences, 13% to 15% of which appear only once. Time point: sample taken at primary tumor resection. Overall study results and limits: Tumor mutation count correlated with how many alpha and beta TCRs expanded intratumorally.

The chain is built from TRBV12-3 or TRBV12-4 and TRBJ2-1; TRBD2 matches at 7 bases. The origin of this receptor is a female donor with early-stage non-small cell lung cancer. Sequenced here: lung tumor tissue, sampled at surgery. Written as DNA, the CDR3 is TGTGCCAGCACCCTCGTGGGAGGGGTCGAGCAGTTCTTC. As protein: CASTLVGGVEQFF.